These T cell receptor beta chains were read from a single sample in a study of memory CD4+ T cells and cytomegalovirus serostatus. Generated by immunoSEQ multiplex PCR, the TCRdb table keeps only in-frame clones and is missing some. Found here are around 49,000 clones, roughly 80% of them singletons; the top ten hold 0.67%. The sample consisted of memory CD4+ T cells from blood. These receptors were taken from an adult in good health and CMV-seronegative. CDR3s leave out the opening cysteine and the closing phenylalanine or tryptophan. D genes are given only for firm matches.

cdr3_length	v_call	j_call	d_call	cdr3_aa
13	TRBV7-9	TRBJ2-7	NA	ASIREGGDSYEQY
13	TRBV4-1	TRBJ1-2	NA	ASSQALNRDYGYT
12	TRBV6-1	TRBJ1-5	NA	ASSARAKDQPQH
17	TRBV7-8	TRBJ2-3	NA	ASSWDTHFPQFKTDTQY
12	TRBV6-6	TRBJ1-4	TRBD1	ASSQRQGNEKLF
13	TRBV7-9	TRBJ1-1	NA	ASSLGGGANTEAF
12	TRBV27	TRBJ2-7	NA	ASSDRLSSGEQY
13	TRBV11-2	TRBJ2-2	NA	ASSLRNWDTGELF
13	TRBV6-5	NA	TRBD1	ASSLRQGPTYEQY
13	TRBV28	TRBJ1-2	NA	ASSLNRQARGGYT
13	TRBV27	TRBJ2-7	NA	ASSSQRDIIYEQY
10	TRBV7-2	TRBJ2-1	NA	ASSPVRDEQF
9	TRBV20-1	TRBJ2-1	TRBD2	SAPSRGKQF
12	TRBV30	TRBJ2-7	NA	AWSPLVRSYEQY
12	TRBV7-9	TRBJ2-1	NA	ASSYYFGSYEQF
14	TRBV11-3	TRBJ2-2	TRBD2	ASRQAASGRTGELF
13	TRBV2	TRBJ1-1	TRBD1	ASSAPAGTGVEAF
12	TRBV12-5	TRBJ2-7	TRBD1	ASGLGTGGYEQY
13	TRBV10-3	TRBJ1-5	TRBD1	AISESGGGGQPQH
11	TRBV9	TRBJ1-3	NA	ASSETRSHTIY
15	TRBV11-2	TRBJ2-2	NA	ASRSRGASANTGELF
9	TRBV6-6	TRBJ2-1	NA	ASTRYNEQF
9	TRBV5-4	TRBJ2-7	NA	ASSLGGEQY
13	TRBV10-1	TRBJ2-5	NA	ASSEGAGGPRTQY
12	TRBV10-3	TRBJ1-5	NA	AARSDIGNQPQH
11	TRBV2	TRBJ1-2	NA	ASSDGLPYGYT
11	TRBV14	TRBJ2-7	NA	ASSQGLAYEQY
14	TRBV9	TRBJ2-3	TRBD2	ASSVTSGRVGDTQY